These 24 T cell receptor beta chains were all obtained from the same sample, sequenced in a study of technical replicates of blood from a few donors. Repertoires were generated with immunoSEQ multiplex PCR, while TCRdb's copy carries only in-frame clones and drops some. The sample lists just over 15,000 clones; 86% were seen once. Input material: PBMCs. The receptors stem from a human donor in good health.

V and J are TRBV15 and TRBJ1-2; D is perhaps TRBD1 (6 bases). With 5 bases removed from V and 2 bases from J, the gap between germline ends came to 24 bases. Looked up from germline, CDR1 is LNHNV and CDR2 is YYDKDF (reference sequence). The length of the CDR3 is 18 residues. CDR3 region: CATSPGTRDPLFNYGYTF. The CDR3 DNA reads TGTGCCACCAGCCCGGGGACAAGGGACCCTCTATTCAACTATGGCTACACCTTC.

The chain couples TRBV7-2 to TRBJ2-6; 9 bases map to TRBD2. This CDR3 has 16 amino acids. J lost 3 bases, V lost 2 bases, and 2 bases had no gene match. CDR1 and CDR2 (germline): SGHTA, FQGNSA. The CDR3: CASSLIAGDGANVLTF. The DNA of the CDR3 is TGTGCCAGCAGCTTAATAGCGGGAGATGGGGCCAACGTCCTGACTTTC.

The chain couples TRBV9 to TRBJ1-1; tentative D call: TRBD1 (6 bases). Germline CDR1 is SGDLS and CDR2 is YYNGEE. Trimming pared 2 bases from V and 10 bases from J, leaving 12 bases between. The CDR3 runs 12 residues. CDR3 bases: TGTGCCAGCAGCGTCGACGCGACAGGAGCTTTCTTT. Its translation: CASSVDATGAFF.

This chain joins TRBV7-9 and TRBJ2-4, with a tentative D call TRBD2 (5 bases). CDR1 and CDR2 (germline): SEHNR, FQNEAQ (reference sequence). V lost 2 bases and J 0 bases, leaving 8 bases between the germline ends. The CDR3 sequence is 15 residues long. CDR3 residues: CASSLSGLAKNIQYF. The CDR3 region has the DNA TGTGCCAGCAGCTTAAGCGGCCTAGCCAAAAACATTCAGTACTTC.

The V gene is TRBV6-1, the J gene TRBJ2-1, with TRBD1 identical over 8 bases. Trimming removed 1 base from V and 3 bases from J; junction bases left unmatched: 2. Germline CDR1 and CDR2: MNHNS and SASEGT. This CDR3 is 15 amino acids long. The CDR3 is CASSEGTGYYNEQFF. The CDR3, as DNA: TGTGCCAGCAGTGAAGGGACAGGGTACTACAATGAGCAGTTCTTC.

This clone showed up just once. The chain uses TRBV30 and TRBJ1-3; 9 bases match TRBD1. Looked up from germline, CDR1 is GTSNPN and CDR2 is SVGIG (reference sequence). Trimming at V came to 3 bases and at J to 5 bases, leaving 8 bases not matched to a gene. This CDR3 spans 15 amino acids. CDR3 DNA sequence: TGTGCCTGGAGGTTTACTGGGACAGGGCGAAACACCATATATTTT. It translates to CAWRFTGTGRNTIYF.

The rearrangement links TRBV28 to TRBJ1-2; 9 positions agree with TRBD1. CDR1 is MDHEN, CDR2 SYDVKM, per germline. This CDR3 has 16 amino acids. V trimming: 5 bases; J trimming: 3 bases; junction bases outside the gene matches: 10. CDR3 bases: TGTGCCAGCAGTCCGGAACCGGGACAGGGTGACTATGGCTACACCTTC. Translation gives CASSPEPGQGDYGYTF.

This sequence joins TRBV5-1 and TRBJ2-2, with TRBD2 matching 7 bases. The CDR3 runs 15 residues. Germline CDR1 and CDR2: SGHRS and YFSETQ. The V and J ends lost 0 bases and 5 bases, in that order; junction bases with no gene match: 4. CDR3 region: CASSLATSVTGELFF. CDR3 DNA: TGCGCCAGCAGCTTGGCAACTAGCGTTACCGGGGAGCTGTTTTTT.

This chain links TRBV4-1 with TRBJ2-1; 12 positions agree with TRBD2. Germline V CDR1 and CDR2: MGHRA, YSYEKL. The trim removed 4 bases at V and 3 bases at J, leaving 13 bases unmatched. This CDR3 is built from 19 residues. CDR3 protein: CASSRGLLAGGQVYNEQFF. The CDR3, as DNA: TGCGCCAGCAGCCGGGGTTTACTAGCGGGAGGCCAGGTCTACAATGAGCAGTTCTTC.

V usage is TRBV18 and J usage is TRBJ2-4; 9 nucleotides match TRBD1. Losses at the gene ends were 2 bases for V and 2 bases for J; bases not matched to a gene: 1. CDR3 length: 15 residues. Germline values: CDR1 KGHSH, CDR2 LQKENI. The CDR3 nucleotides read TGTGCCAGCTCACCAGGGACAGGGACCAAAAACATTCAGTACTTC. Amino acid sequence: CASSPGTGTKNIQYF.

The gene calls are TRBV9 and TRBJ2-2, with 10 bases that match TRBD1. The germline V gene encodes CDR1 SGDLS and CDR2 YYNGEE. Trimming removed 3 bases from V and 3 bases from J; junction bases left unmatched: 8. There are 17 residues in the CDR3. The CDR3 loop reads CASSEPSGTGDTGELFF. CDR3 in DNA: TGTGCCAGCAGCGAGCCCTCCGGGACAGGGGACACCGGGGAGCTGTTTTTT.

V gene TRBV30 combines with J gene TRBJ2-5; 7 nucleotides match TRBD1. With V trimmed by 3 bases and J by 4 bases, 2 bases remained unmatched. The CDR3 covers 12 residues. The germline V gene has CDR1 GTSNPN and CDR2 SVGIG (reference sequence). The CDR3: CAWSYRGETQYF. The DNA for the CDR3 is TGTGCCTGGAGCTACAGGGGAGAGACCCAGTACTTC.

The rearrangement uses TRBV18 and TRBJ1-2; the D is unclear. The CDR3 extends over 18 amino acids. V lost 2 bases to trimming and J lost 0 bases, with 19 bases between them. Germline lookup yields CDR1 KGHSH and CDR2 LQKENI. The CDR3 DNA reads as TGTGCCAGCTCACCAGAAAAATTTAAATACCCAGCTAACTATGGCTACACCTTC. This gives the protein CASSPEKFKYPANYGYTF.

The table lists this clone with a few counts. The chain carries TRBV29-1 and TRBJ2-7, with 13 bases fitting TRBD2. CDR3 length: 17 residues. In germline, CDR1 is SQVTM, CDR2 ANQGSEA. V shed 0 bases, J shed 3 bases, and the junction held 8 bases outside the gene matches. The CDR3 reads CSVEDPTGLAGVYEQYF. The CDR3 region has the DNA TGCAGCGTTGAAGACCCAACCGGACTAGCGGGAGTCTACGAGCAGTACTTC.

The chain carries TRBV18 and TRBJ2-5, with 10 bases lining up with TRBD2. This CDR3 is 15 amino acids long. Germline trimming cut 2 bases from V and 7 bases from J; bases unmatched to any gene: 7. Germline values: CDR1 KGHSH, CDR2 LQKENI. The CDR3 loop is CASSPGLAGDRTQYF. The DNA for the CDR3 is TGTGCCAGCTCACCAGGGCTAGCGGGAGATAGGACCCAGTACTTC.

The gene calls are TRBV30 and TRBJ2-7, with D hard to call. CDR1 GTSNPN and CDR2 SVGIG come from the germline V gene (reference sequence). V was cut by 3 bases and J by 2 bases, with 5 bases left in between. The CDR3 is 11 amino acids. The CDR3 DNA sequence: TGTGCCTGGAGCGTAGCCTACGAGCAGTACTTC. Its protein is CAWSVAYEQYF.

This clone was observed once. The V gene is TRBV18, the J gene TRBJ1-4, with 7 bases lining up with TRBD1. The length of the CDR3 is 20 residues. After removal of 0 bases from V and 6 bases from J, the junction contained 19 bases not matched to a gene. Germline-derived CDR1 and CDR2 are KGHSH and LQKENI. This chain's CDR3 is CASSPPGLQGSAKMYEKLFF. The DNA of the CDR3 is TGTGCCAGCTCACCACCGGGTCTACAGGGGTCCGCGAAAATGTATGAAAAACTGTTTTTT.

This CDR3 is CASSVQAGSRGSYEQYF. The CDR3 bases are TGTGCCAGCAGCGTGCAAGCAGGGTCCCGAGGTAGCTACGAGCAGTACTTC. The chain recombines TRBV2 with TRBJ2-7; maybe TRBD1 (5 bases). V lost 6 bases to trimming and J lost 3 bases, with 24 bases between them. The CDR3 covers 17 residues. Germline values: CDR1 SNHLY, CDR2 FYNNEI. The full variable domain, in which reference TRBV2 and TRBJ2-7 provide the parts outside the CDR3, is EPEVTQTPSHQVTQMGQEVILRCVPISNHLYFYWYRQILGQKVEFLVSFYNNEISEKSEIFDDQFSVERPDGSNFTLKIRSTKLEDSAMYFCASSVQAGSRGSYEQYFGPGTRLTVT.

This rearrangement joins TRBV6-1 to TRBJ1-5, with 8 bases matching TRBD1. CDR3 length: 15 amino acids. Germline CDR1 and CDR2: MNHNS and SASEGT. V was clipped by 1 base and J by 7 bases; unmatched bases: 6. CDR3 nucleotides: TGTGCCAGCAGTGAAGGAGGGACAGGTGGACAGCCCCAGCATTTT. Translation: CASSEGGTGGQPQHF.

The DNA for the CDR3 is TGTGCCAGCAGCTTCGGGACAGGGAACACCTACGAGCAGTACTTC. The encoded protein is CASSFGTGNTYEQYF. The genes are TRBV5-6 and TRBJ2-7, with 9 bases that match TRBD1. Germline-derived CDR1 and CDR2 are SGHDT and YYEEEE. The CDR3 contains 15 residues. The ends lost 2 bases at V and 2 bases at J; junction bases unmatched: 5.

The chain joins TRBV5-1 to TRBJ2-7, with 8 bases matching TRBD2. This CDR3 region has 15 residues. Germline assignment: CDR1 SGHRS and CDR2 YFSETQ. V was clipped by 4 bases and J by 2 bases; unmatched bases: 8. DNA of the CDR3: TGCGCCAGCAGCCCACTAGCGGCTACCACCTACGAGCAGTACTTC. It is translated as CASSPLAATTYEQYF.

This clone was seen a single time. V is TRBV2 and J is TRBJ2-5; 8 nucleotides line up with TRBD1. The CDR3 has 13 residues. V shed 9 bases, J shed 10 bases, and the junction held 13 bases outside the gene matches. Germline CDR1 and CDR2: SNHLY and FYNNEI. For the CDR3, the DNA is TGTGCCAGTAAGGACAGGGCCCAGGTGGGCCAGTACTTC. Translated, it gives CASKDRAQVGQYF.

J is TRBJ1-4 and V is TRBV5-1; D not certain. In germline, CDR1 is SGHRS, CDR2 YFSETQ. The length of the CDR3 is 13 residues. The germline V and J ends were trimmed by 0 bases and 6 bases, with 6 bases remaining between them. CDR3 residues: CASSLGGDEKLFF. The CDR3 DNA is TGCGCCAGCAGCTTGGGAGGAGATGAAAAACTGTTTTTT.

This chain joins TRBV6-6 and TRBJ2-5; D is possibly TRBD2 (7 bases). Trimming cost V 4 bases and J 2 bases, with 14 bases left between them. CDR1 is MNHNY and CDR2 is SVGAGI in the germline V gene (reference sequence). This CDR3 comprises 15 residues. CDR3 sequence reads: CASSSLGGGQETQYF. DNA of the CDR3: TGTGCCAGCAGTTCGCTAGGGGGGGGGCAAGAGACCCAGTACTTC.